This TCR beta chain derives from a study of T cell repertoires in cytomegalovirus infection. Study-level information: Public TCR beta signatures provided an indication of both CMV infection and a matching HLA type.

TCRdb fed the reads into MiXCR, producing one record per CDR3 protein. Here the sample spans about 890,000 distinct CDR3 sequences, around 30% being singletons. Overall study findings and caveats: The study identified carriers of CMV plus the relevant HLA from cumulative public TCR beta family frequency. HLA-C-restricted CMV clonotypes gave the most frequent clonotype in two of eight donors.

CDR1 is MNHEY, CDR2 SVGAGI, per germline. The CDR3 extends over 14 amino acids. The V and J ends lost 1 base and 5 bases, in that order; junction bases with no gene match: 4. For this clonotype: Its specificity is not known.

The sequencing here drew on cultured CD8+ T cells from PBMCs, taken from culture after CMV antigen stimulation. V is TRBV6-5 and J is TRBJ2-5; 7 bases are a match to TRBD1. The receptor was isolated from a human donor in good health (CMV status not recorded). Some clones in this sample may be carry-over from other donors' samples. CDR3 protein: CASSYLGTEETQYF. Written as DNA, the CDR3 is TGTGCCAGCAGTTACTTGGGGACAGAGGAGACCCAGTACTTC.